A single sample is the source of the 25 T cell receptor beta chains below, sequenced in a study of T cell responses to AZD1222 COVID-19 vaccine. Assay: immunoSEQ multiplex PCR; the TCRdb copy retains only in-frame clones and omits some. The sample holds 150,000 or so clones; around 93% are singletons and the top ten take approximately 4.4%. The sequencing used peripheral blood, collected on day 0 of AZD1222 vaccination. All receptors derive from an adult in good health.

J is TRBJ1-1 and V is TRBV7-2; D remains ambiguous. Trimming took 6 bases from V and 5 from J, leaving 16 bases between them. Germline CDR1 and CDR2: SGHTA and FQGNSA. The CDR3 consists of 14 residues. CDR3 in DNA: TGTGCCAGCAGTTTTAGCGTCGGGGTTACTGAAGCTTTCTTT. Encoded protein: CASSFSVGVTEAFF. Filled out from reference TRBV7-2 and TRBJ1-1, the complete variable domain reads GAGVSQSPSNKVTEKGKDVELRCDPISGHTALYWYRQSLGQGLEFLIYFQGNSAPDKSGLPSDRFSAERTGGSVSTLTIQRTQQEDSAVYLCASSFSVGVTEAFFGQGTRLTVV.

This rearrangement joins TRBV7-3 to TRBJ2-3, with TRBD1 identical over 12 bases. Per the germline V gene, CDR1 is SGHTA and CDR2 is FQGTGA. This CDR3 region has 16 residues. V was pared by 4 bases and J by 2 bases, with 4 bases of the junction left unmatched. The CDR3 region is CASSYPGQGATDTQYF. CDR3 coding DNA: TGTGCCAGCAGCTACCCGGGACAGGGGGCCACAGATACGCAGTATTTT.

V gene TRBV2 combines with J gene TRBJ1-1; D gene uncertain. The CDR3 contains 13 residues. The germline V gene encodes CDR1 SNHLY and CDR2 FYNNEI. V lost 7 bases and J 5 bases, leaving 14 bases between the germline ends. The CDR3, as DNA: TGTGCCAGCATCCGACAAATACGGACTGAAGCTTTCTTT. Protein sequence: CASIRQIRTEAFF.

The chain combines TRBV4-3 with TRBJ1-4; D unresolved. Germline V gene data show CDR1 as LGHNA and CDR2 as YSLEER. The CDR3 has 16 amino acids. Between the trimmed V and J ends, which lost 4 bases and 0 bases, there was a span of 12 bases. CDR3 bases: TGCGCCAGCAGCCTGGCGCATCCTGCAACTAATGAAAAACTGTTTTTT. This gives the protein CASSLAHPATNEKLFF.

The chain recombines TRBV10-1 with TRBJ2-3; no firm D call. The CDR3 runs to 13 residues. Germline assignment: CDR1 WNHNN and CDR2 SYGVQD (reference sequence). V was cut by 4 bases and J by 0 bases, with 5 bases left in between. The CDR3 protein is CASSVGSTDTQYF. For the CDR3, the DNA is TGCGCCAGCAGTGTGGGCAGCACAGATACGCAGTATTTT.

The V gene is TRBV6-6, the J gene TRBJ1-4; D gene unclear. Germline V CDR1 and CDR2: MNHNY, SVGAGI (reference sequence). The length of the CDR3 is 11 residues. Trimming stripped 4 bases from V and 7 bases from J, with 4 bases between. CDR3 region: CASSFGEKLFF. CDR3 nucleotides: TGTGCCAGCAGTTTTGGTGAAAAACTGTTTTTT.

The chain recombines TRBV5-1 with TRBJ2-7, with TRBD1 matching 10 bases. Germline V gives CDR1 SGHRS, CDR2 YFSETQ. CDR3 size: 17 residues. V dropped 2 bases and J dropped 4; count of bases not matched to a gene: 12. The DNA of the CDR3 is TGCGCCAGCAGCTTAAAAGGCCCGGGACAGGGGAGTTACGAGCAGTACTTC. Its protein product is CASSLKGPGQGSYEQYF.

This chain links TRBV18 with TRBJ1-1; perhaps TRBD1 as D (5 bases). The CDR3 length is 17 residues. Germline values: CDR1 KGHSH, CDR2 LQKENI. Between the trimmed V and J ends, which lost 3 bases and 1 base, there was a span of 18 bases. The CDR3 coding sequence is TGTGCCAGCTCACCCGGGACCTTGGAGGGAAAGAACACTGAAGCTTTCTTT. This translates into CASSPGTLEGKNTEAFF.

V gene TRBV11-3 combines with J gene TRBJ1-5; D perhaps matches TRBD1 (6 bases). This CDR3 has 15 residues. V lost 0 bases and J 9 bases, leaving 15 bases between the germline ends. Per germline, CDR1 SGHNT and CDR2 YENEEA. CDR3 in amino acids: CASSLDPTGRGPQHF. CDR3 in DNA: TGTGCCAGCAGCTTAGATCCAACGGGCAGGGGGCCCCAGCATTTT.

This sequence joins TRBV24-1 and TRBJ2-3, with D possibly TRBD2 on 6 matching bases. The CDR3 totals 17 residues. Germline loops: CDR1 KGHDR, CDR2 SFDVKD. V dropped 1 base and J dropped 4 bases, with 17 bases sitting between them. CDR3 nucleotides: TGTGCCACCAGTGATTTTTCGACGGGTTGGGGGGCAGATACGCAGTATTTT. Amino acids: CATSDFSTGWGADTQYF.

The rearrangement links TRBV7-3 to TRBJ1-2; no definite D call. CDR1 SGHTA and CDR2 FQGTGA come from the germline V gene. The V gene lost 4 bases and the J gene lost 8 bases, with 8 bases spanning the gap. The CDR3 length is 11 residues. The chain's CDR3 is CASSSRQGYTF. Here the CDR3 DNA reads TGTGCCAGCAGCTCCCGACAAGGCTACACCTTC.

V gene TRBV7-9 combines with J gene TRBJ1-1; D ambiguous. There are 13 residues in the CDR3. From germline, CDR1 is SEHNR and CDR2 FQNEAQ (reference sequence). Between the trimmed V and J ends, which lost 2 bases and 5 bases, there was a span of 9 bases. The CDR3 nucleotides read TGTGCCAGCAGCTTAAGGGAGGAGACTGAAGCTTTCTTT. Its translation is CASSLREETEAFF.

The DNA for the CDR3 is TGTGCCACCAGCAGAGATCGGACTAGCGGGAGATCCGGGGCCAACGTCCTGACTTTC. Translated, it gives CATSRDRTSGRSGANVLTF. The chain has TRBV15 and TRBJ2-6; TRBD2 matches at 13 bases. The CDR3 loop spans 19 amino acids. J was trimmed by 4 bases and V by 0 bases; bases with no gene match: 6. CDR1 and CDR2 from the germline V gene are LNHNV and YYDKDF (reference sequence).

In this sample, this clone turned up once. The rearrangement uses TRBV28 and TRBJ1-5; 9 bases agree with TRBD1. CDR1 MDHEN and CDR2 SYDVKM come from the germline V gene. This CDR3 region has 15 residues. V lost 5 bases and J lost 4; bases outside the gene matches: 6. This CDR3 is CASSLPGTGNQPQHF. The CDR3 coding sequence is TGTGCCAGCAGTCTCCCCGGGACAGGGAATCAGCCCCAGCATTTT.

This chain uses TRBV5-1 with TRBJ1-2; D ambiguous. The CDR3 spans 14 residues. Trimming pared 0 bases from V and 6 bases from J, leaving 12 bases between. The germline V gene has CDR1 SGHRS and CDR2 YFSETQ. For the CDR3, the DNA is TGCGCCAGCAGCTTGGGGGCCCTGTATCATGGCTACACCTTC. It codes for CASSLGALYHGYTF. The full variable domain, completed using reference TRBV5-1 and TRBJ1-2, is KAGVTQTPRYLIKTRGQQVTLSCSPISGHRSVSWYQQTPGQGLQFLFEYFSETQRNKGNFPGRFSGRQFSNSRSEMNVSTLELGDSALYLCASSLGALYHGYTFGSGTRLTVV.

The chain combines TRBV2 with TRBJ1-2, with 7 positions matching TRBD1. Germline loops: CDR1 SNHLY, CDR2 FYNNEI. The V and J ends lost 3 bases and 0 bases, in that order; junction bases with no gene match: 1. There are 14 residues in the CDR3. CDR3 residues: CASSEDRTNYGYTF. CDR3 DNA: TGTGCCAGCAGTGAGGACAGGACTAACTATGGCTACACCTTC.

With respect to this clone: Different DNA sequences within this sample yield the same CDR3. J is TRBJ2-6 and V is TRBV27; the match to TRBD1 covers 8 bases. Germline CDR1 is MNHEY and CDR2 is SMNVEV (reference sequence). This CDR3 has 15 residues. J gave up 4 bases and V 5 bases, and 4 bases lay outside the gene matches. CDR3 nucleotide sequence: TGTGCCAGCAGTGCCAGGGGGCAAGGGGCCAACGTCCTGACTTTC. As protein: CASSARGQGANVLTF.

In DNA, the CDR3 is TGTGCCAGCAGCTTGGGAGCGGGTCCCGACTATGGCTACACCTTC. This translates into CASSLGAGPDYGYTF. This chain links TRBV7-2 with TRBJ1-2; D gene ambiguous. The CDR3 runs to 15 residues. The germline V and J ends were trimmed by 3 bases and 3 bases, with 14 bases remaining between them. The V gene's germline CDR1 is SGHTA and CDR2 FQGNSA.

J is TRBJ2-7 and V is TRBV9; D is perhaps TRBD2 (6 bases). The length of the CDR3 is 14 residues. Germline loops: CDR1 SGDLS, CDR2 YYNGEE. V gave up 4 bases and J gave up 5 bases, with 16 bases separating them. The CDR3 nucleotides are TGTGCCAGCAGCCCTCGGGAGTATCGCAACGAGCAGTACTTC. Amino acids: CASSPREYRNEQYF.

V gene TRBV5-1 combines with J gene TRBJ2-2; D might be TRBD2 (6 bases). V was shortened by 1 base and J by 2 bases, with 9 bases between the two germline ends. The CDR3 extends over 15 amino acids. Germline V CDR1 and CDR2: SGHRS, YFSETQ. The CDR3, as DNA: TGCGCCAGCAGCTTGAGTAGCGGCAACACCGGGGAGCTGTTTTTT. Its protein product is CASSLSSGNTGELFF.

The chain is built from TRBV6-1 and TRBJ1-2, with 7 bases matching TRBD1. The V segment lost 3 bases and the J segment 5 bases; nucleotides outside the gene matches: 15. Germline CDR1 and CDR2: MNHNS and SASEGT. The CDR3 loop spans 17 amino acids. The CDR3 loop reads CASSEAPGQVLMYGYTF. In DNA, the CDR3 is TGTGCCAGCAGTGAGGCCCCCGGACAGGTACTTATGTATGGCTACACCTTC.

The V call is TRBV3-1 (or the pseudogene TRBV3-2), the J call TRBJ2-3; 8 bases line up with TRBD1. Germline values: CDR1 LGHDT, CDR2 YNNKEL (reference sequence). The CDR3 runs to 15 residues. V lost 3 bases and J lost 2; bases outside the gene matches: 4. The CDR3, as DNA: TGTGCCAGCAGCCAGAGGGACAGGCACACAGATACGCAGTATTTT. Amino acid sequence: CASSQRDRHTDTQYF.

The chain combines TRBV25-1 with TRBJ1-3; the D is unclear. Between the trimmed V and J ends, which lost 6 bases and 0 bases, there was a span of 15 bases. The CDR3 runs to 16 residues. Germline assignment: CDR1 MGHDK and CDR2 SYGVNS. This chain's CDR3 is CASSGYGGHSGNTIYF. The CDR3 DNA sequence: TGTGCCAGCAGCGGTTATGGAGGGCACTCTGGAAACACCATATATTTT.

A few counts support this clone. The V gene is TRBV28, the J gene TRBJ1-5, with 7 bases lining up with TRBD1. The junction had 8 bases not matched to a gene; V was cut back by 7 bases and J by 5 bases. The CDR3 is 14 amino acids. Germline V gene sequence: CDR1 MDHEN, CDR2 SYDVKM. CDR3 in DNA: TGTGCCAGCATCCCAGGGGGATTGTATCAGCCCCAGCATTTT. Encoded protein: CASIPGGLYQPQHF.

The chain links TRBV5-4 to TRBJ1-5; no definite D call. CDR1 and CDR2 from the germline V gene are SGHNT and YYREEE (reference sequence). The CDR3 runs 18 residues. V lost 2 bases to trimming and J lost 1 base, with 19 bases between them. The DNA for the CDR3 is TGTGCCAGCAGCTTTCGGGTAGGGCCCCGGGCAAGCAATCAGCCCCAGCATTTT. This translates into CASSFRVGPRASNQPQHF.